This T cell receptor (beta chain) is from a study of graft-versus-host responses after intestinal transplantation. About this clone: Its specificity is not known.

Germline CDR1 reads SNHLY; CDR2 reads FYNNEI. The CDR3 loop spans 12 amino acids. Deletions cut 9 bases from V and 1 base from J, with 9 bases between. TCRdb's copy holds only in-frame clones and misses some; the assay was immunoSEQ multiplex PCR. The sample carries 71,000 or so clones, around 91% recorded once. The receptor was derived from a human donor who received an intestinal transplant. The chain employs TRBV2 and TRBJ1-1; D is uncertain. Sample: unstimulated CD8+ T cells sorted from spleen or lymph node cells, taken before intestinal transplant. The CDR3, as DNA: TGTGCCAGTCCGGGATCGAACACTGAAGCTTTCTTT. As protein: CASPGSNTEAFF. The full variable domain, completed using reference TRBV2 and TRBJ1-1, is EPEVTQTPSHQVTQMGQEVILRCVPISNHLYFYWYRQILGQKVEFLVSFYNNEISEKSEIFDDQFSVERPDGSNFTLKIRSTKLEDSAMYFCASPGSNTEAFFGQGTRLTVV.